This T cell receptor beta chain was observed in a study of memory CD4+ T cells and cytomegalovirus serostatus. Overall study: This sample comes from healthy Belgian adults, several CMV seropositive, 24 seronegative.

Details on this clone: What it recognizes is unknown.

Broader study findings: CD4+ memory repertoires contained about 40% of the roughly 150 reported CMV TCRbeta sequences.

The method was immunoSEQ multiplex PCR; TCRdb's version includes in-frame clones alone and lacks a portion of them. The data show tens of thousands of clones, with approximately 71% seen just once and around 1% held by the top ten. Single viable CD3+CD4+CD8-CD45RO+ cells were sorted as the memory CD4+ T cells. Donors' CMV status reflects serum IgG against pp150, pp28, p38, p52. CD4+ T cells were isolated by positive magnetic selection. The length of the CDR3 is 14 residues. The V segment lost 11 bases and the J segment 1 base; nucleotides outside the gene matches: 4. Looked up from germline, CDR1 is LNHDA and CDR2 is SQIVND (reference sequence).

The material sequenced was memory CD4+ T cells from blood. This chain uses TRBV19 with TRBJ1-5, with TRBD1 matching 11 bases. The origin of this receptor is an adult in good health and CMV-seronegative. CDR3 DNA: TGTGCCGTGGGACAGGGGGGAAGCAATCAGCCCCAGCATTTT. It is translated as CAVGQGGSNQPQHF.